This passage covers 5 T cell receptor beta chains from one sample sequenced in a study of blood T cell repertoires in COVID-19. The protocol was immunoSEQ multiplex PCR, while the TCRdb copy is restricted to in-frame clones and leaves out a portion. The table has 120,000 or so clones, about 80% seen once. Sequences were obtained from peripheral blood. These receptors were collected from a woman aged 50 to 60 with acute or convalescent COVID-19.

The CDR3 sequence is CAISDNRQGQSLAKNIQYF. CDR3 nucleotides: TGTGCCATCAGTGACAATAGACAGGGCCAGTCCTTAGCCAAAAACATTCAGTACTTC. V gene TRBV10-3 combines with J gene TRBJ2-4, with 7 bases aligning to TRBD1. This CDR3 region has 19 residues. J lost 0 bases, V lost 3 bases, and 14 bases had no gene match. The germline V gene encodes CDR1 ENHRY and CDR2 SYGVKD.

V usage is TRBV5-4 and J usage is TRBJ2-3, with 8 bases fitting TRBD2. Germline V lookup: CDR1 SGHNT, CDR2 YYREEE (reference sequence). With 3 bases clipped from V and 5 bases from J, the junction kept 14 bases outside the gene matches. There are 17 residues in the CDR3. CDR3: CASSWIRGGRGKDTQYF. The CDR3 coding sequence is TGTGCCAGCAGCTGGATTCGGGGGGGCCGCGGGAAAGATACGCAGTATTTT. Variable domain in full (rest from reference TRBV5-4 and TRBJ2-3): ETGVTQSPTHLIKTRGQQVTLRCSSQSGHNTVSWYQQALGQGPQFIFQYYREEENGRGNFPPRFSGLQFPNYSSELNVNALELDDSALYLCASSWIRGGRGKDTQYFGPGTRLTVL.

The CDR3 bases are TGCGCCAGCAGCCGGACAGGGGGCGTCTACAATGAGCAGTTCTTC. Its protein product is CASSRTGGVYNEQFF. The rearrangement uses TRBV5-1 and TRBJ2-1, with 11 bases aligning to TRBD1. The CDR3 runs to 15 residues. V was pared by 4 bases and J by 3 bases, with 3 bases of the junction left unmatched. CDR1 and CDR2 (germline): SGHRS, YFSETQ.

The chain joins TRBV19 to TRBJ1-5; TRBD1 might be the D (6 bases). The germline V gene encodes CDR1 LNHDA and CDR2 SQIVND (reference sequence). CDR3 length: 13 residues. The V gene lost 8 bases and the J gene lost 5 bases, with 13 bases spanning the gap. The DNA for the CDR3 is TGTGCCAGTGCAGGGGTTTACGATCAGCCCCAGCATTTT. Its translation: CASAGVYDQPQHF.

This clone was detected many times. The rearrangement joins TRBV4-2 to TRBJ2-1; no clear D. The length of the CDR3 is 14 residues. V was trimmed by 0 bases and J by 2 bases, leaving 5 bases between them. Per germline, CDR1 LGHNA and CDR2 YNFKEQ. The DNA of the CDR3 is TGTGCCAGCAGCCAAGATGGGCCCTACAATGAGCAGTTCTTC. This gives the protein CASSQDGPYNEQFF.